The 32 T cell receptor beta chains presented below share a single source sample, sequenced in a study of blood T cell repertoires in COVID-19. Sequenced by immunoSEQ multiplex PCR; TCRdb stores in-frame clones only, minus some. The repertoire includes roughly 50,000 clones, about 82% of them detected once, and 12% sits in the top ten. What was sequenced was peripheral blood. These receptors were taken from a man aged 65 to 85 with active COVID-19.

The J gene is TRBJ1-5, the V gene TRBV19, with unresolved D. The CDR3 is made up of 13 amino acids. Germline loops: CDR1 LNHDA, CDR2 SQIVND (reference sequence). The V gene lost 7 bases and the J gene lost 1 base, with 8 bases spanning the gap. The CDR3: CASTGSSNQPQHF. The DNA for the CDR3 is TGTGCCAGTACTGGGAGCAGCAATCAGCCCCAGCATTTT.

The chain links TRBV6-5 to TRBJ1-4; tentative D call: TRBD1 (6 bases). Germline lookup yields CDR1 MNHEY and CDR2 SVGAGI. V lost 4 bases, J lost 2 bases, and 11 bases lay in between. The CDR3 has 15 amino acids. The CDR3 sequence is CASSFLDSTNEKLFF. CDR3 in DNA: TGTGCCAGCAGTTTTCTGGACAGCACTAATGAAAAACTGTTTTTT.

A few counts support this clone. The gene calls are TRBV20-1 and TRBJ1-1, with D unclear. The CDR3 spans 10 residues. V was trimmed by 3 bases and J by 8 bases, leaving 7 bases between them. CDR1 and CDR2 from the germline V gene are DFQATT and SNEGSKA (reference sequence). The CDR3 spells CSASREEAFF. The CDR3 DNA reads TGCAGTGCTAGTCGGGAAGAAGCTTTCTTT.

This chain joins TRBV7-2 and TRBJ2-7, with D perhaps TRBD2 (5 bases). The CDR3 runs to 15 residues. V lost 5 bases and J 5 bases, leaving 19 bases between the germline ends. The V gene's germline CDR1 is SGHTA and CDR2 FQGNSA. The CDR3 sequence: CASSPGPVPGNEQYF. The CDR3 DNA reads TGTGCCAGCAGCCCAGGCCCCGTACCGGGAAACGAGCAGTACTTC.

The genes are TRBV12-3 or TRBV12-4 and TRBJ2-5, with TRBD2 identical over 7 bases. This CDR3 region has 12 residues. J was trimmed by 10 bases and V by 3 bases; bases with no gene match: 5. The CDR3 loop is CASSFGGKDQYF. CDR3 DNA sequence: TGTGCCAGCAGTTTCGGGGGGAAGGACCAGTACTTC.

The chain joins TRBV19 to TRBJ1-1, with 7 bases fitting TRBD1. The length of the CDR3 is 16 residues. The V gene end was trimmed by 3 bases and the J gene end by 1 base; junction bases not matched to a gene: 8. From germline, CDR1 is LNHDA and CDR2 SQIVND (reference sequence). CDR3 sequence reads: CASSIRTGTANTEAFF. CDR3 sequence (DNA): TGTGCCAGTAGTATCCGGACCGGGACAGCGAACACTGAAGCTTTCTTT.

This clone was seen a single time. This sequence joins TRBV27 and TRBJ1-5; TRBD1 matches at 10 bases. CDR1 and CDR2 from the germline V gene are MNHEY and SMNVEV (reference sequence). The CDR3 has 17 amino acids. Trimming at V came to 5 bases and at J to 6 bases, leaving 13 bases not matched to a gene. The CDR3 bases are TGTGCCAGCAGTCCGCGACAGGGGGCGCGGAGAATTCAGCCCCAGCATTTT. Its translation: CASSPRQGARRIQPQHF.

The CDR3 nucleotides read TGTGCCAGCAGCTTAGAGGAGACCCAGTACTTC. Protein sequence: CASSLEETQYF. V is TRBV5-8 and J is TRBJ2-5; no definite D call. This CDR3 is 11 amino acids long. CDR1 is SGHTS and CDR2 is YDEGEE in the germline V gene. The V end lost 2 bases, the J end lost 5 bases, and 4 bases lay between the germline ends.

V and J are TRBV5-1 and TRBJ2-5; 11 positions agree with TRBD2. The CDR3 is made up of 14 amino acids. Germline V gene data show CDR1 as SGHRS and CDR2 as YFSETQ. V was pared by 2 bases and J by 7 bases, with 4 bases of the junction left unmatched. This chain's CDR3 is CASSLLAGAGTQYF. CDR3 nucleotides: TGCGCCAGCAGCTTACTAGCGGGGGCGGGGACCCAGTACTTC.

This clone was seen at least ten times. The chain uses TRBV27 and TRBJ1-2; 8 bases align to TRBD1. The CDR3 has 16 amino acids. CDR1 is MNHEY, CDR2 SMNVEV, per germline (reference sequence). After removal of 8 bases from V and 0 bases from J, the junction contained 11 bases not matched to a gene. DNA of the CDR3: TGTGCCAGCCGACCTTCGACAGGGGTCCCTAACTATGGCTACACCTTC. Its protein product is CASRPSTGVPNYGYTF.

As concerns this clone: Different DNA sequences within this sample yield the same CDR3. The genes are TRBV18 and TRBJ2-7, with 7 bases identical to TRBD1. The J segment lost 4 bases and the V segment lost 1 base, leaving 4 bases of the junction unmatched. Germline loops: CDR1 KGHSH, CDR2 LQKENI. The CDR3 is 14 residues long. The CDR3 protein is CASSPQGANYEQYF. Written as DNA, the CDR3 is TGTGCCAGCTCACCACAGGGGGCAAATTACGAGCAGTACTTC.

The chain links TRBV6-5 to TRBJ1-2, with TRBD1 matching over 12 bases. Trimming cost V 6 bases and J 8 bases; bases outside gene matches: 7. Germline CDR1 reads MNHEY; CDR2 reads SVGAGI. This CDR3 spans 14 amino acids. The CDR3: CASRGQGAIGGYTF. In DNA, the CDR3 is TGTGCCAGCAGGGGACAGGGGGCGATTGGGGGCTACACCTTC.

V and J are TRBV7-2 and TRBJ2-7; D is ambiguous. Trimming cost V 2 bases and J 1 base, with 12 bases left between them. CDR3 length: 15 amino acids. Germline CDR1 reads SGHTA; CDR2 reads FQGNSA. CDR3 in DNA: TGTGCCAGCAGCTTATTCGACACGCTTTCCTACGAGCAGTACTTC. Translated: CASSLFDTLSYEQYF. Based on the CDR3 plus reference TRBV7-2 and TRBJ2-7, the full variable domain is GAGVSQSPSNKVTEKGKDVELRCDPISGHTALYWYRQSLGQGLEFLIYFQGNSAPDKSGLPSDRFSAERTGGSVSTLTIQRTQQEDSAVYLCASSLFDTLSYEQYFGPGTRLTVT.

The chain links TRBV6-2 or TRBV6-3 to TRBJ2-3, with a tentative D call TRBD1 (7 bases). CDR1 and CDR2 (germline): MNHEY, SVGEGT. There are 18 residues in the CDR3. Trimming stripped 2 bases from V and 5 bases from J, with 23 bases between. The CDR3 sequence: CASSYPRFGGGSIDTQYF. CDR3 DNA sequence: TGTGCCAGCAGTTACCCCCGCTTTGGAGGGGGCAGTATAGATACGCAGTATTTT.

This clone was found a few times. The chain uses TRBV5-1 and TRBJ1-4; D remains ambiguous. The V gene lost 2 bases and the J gene lost 12 bases, with 20 bases spanning the gap. From germline, CDR1 is SGHRS and CDR2 YFSETQ. The CDR3 runs to 15 residues. CDR3 coding DNA: TGCGCCAGCAGCTTACGGCCCTCTGAGGGTAAGGAACTGTTTTTT. Translated, it gives CASSLRPSEGKELFF.

The chain has TRBV19 and TRBJ2-2; 12 bases are a match to TRBD2. CDR3 length: 17 amino acids. J was trimmed by 4 bases and V by 3 bases; bases with no gene match: 6. The germline V gene has CDR1 LNHDA and CDR2 SQIVND (reference sequence). CDR3 residues: CASSIRLAGVSTGELFF. The CDR3 DNA follows: TGTGCCAGTAGTATCCGACTAGCGGGGGTCAGCACCGGGGAGCTGTTTTTT.

V gene TRBV7-6 combines with J gene TRBJ2-7, with TRBD1 identical over 8 bases. Germline V lookup: CDR1 SGHVS, CDR2 FNYEAQ. The CDR3 covers 16 residues. Losses at the gene ends were 4 bases for V and 5 bases for J; bases not matched to a gene: 13. The CDR3 DNA follows: TGTGCCAGCAGCTCCTCACTAAGAGACAGGGGCGACGAGCAGTACTTC. This gives the protein CASSSSLRDRGDEQYF.

The rearrangement joins TRBV3-1 (or the pseudogene TRBV3-2) to TRBJ1-1; D is undetermined. CDR1 is LGHDT and CDR2 is YNNKEL in the germline V gene (reference sequence). This CDR3 region has 14 residues. The ends were cut back, 0 bases at V and 5 bases at J, with 10 bases in the middle. The CDR3: CASSQELGWTEAFF. In DNA, the CDR3 is TGTGCCAGCAGCCAAGAGCTCGGTTGGACTGAAGCTTTCTTT.

In its sample, this clone was seen a few times. The rearrangement joins TRBV7-3 to TRBJ2-1, with 7 positions matching TRBD1. There are 15 residues in the CDR3. Germline loops: CDR1 SGHTA, CDR2 FQGTGA. The J segment lost 3 bases and the V segment lost 3 bases, leaving 5 bases of the junction unmatched. In nucleotides, the CDR3 is TGTGCCAGCAGCTTTGGACAGGTGGACTACAATGAGCAGTTCTTC. It specifies CASSFGQVDYNEQFF.

This clone has only one observation. This chain links TRBV5-8 with TRBJ1-1; D gene ambiguous. This CDR3 spans 14 amino acids. Germline CDR1 and CDR2: SGHTS and YDEGEE. Trimming cost V 0 bases and J 1 base, with 7 bases left between them. CDR3 DNA: TGTGCCAGCAGCTTGGCCTCCTCGAACACTGAAGCTTTCTTT. Translation: CASSLASSNTEAFF. The variable domain in full, with the rest retrieved from reference TRBV5-8 and TRBJ1-1, is EAGVTQSPTHLIKTRGQQATLRCSPISGHTSVYWYQQALGLGLQFLLWYDEGEERNRGNFPPRFSGRQFPNYSSELNVNALELEDSALYLCASSLASSNTEAFFGQGTRLTVV.

The chain employs TRBV11-2 and TRBJ1-2, with D perhaps matching TRBD1 (5 bases). The CDR3 extends over 15 amino acids. Looked up from germline, CDR1 is SGHAT and CDR2 is FQNNGV. V dropped 6 bases and J dropped 1 base, with 15 bases sitting between them. CDR3 region: CASSPTGQLNYGYTF. The CDR3 DNA follows: TGTGCCAGCAGTCCGACTGGACAACTTAACTATGGCTACACCTTC. The full variable domain, completed using reference TRBV11-2 and TRBJ1-2, is EAGVAQSPRYKIIEKRQSVAFWCNPISGHATLYWYQQILGQGPKLLIQFQNNGVVDDSQLPKDRFSAERLKGVDSTLKIQPAKLEDSAVYLCASSPTGQLNYGYTFGSGTRLTVV.

In this sample, this clone turned up once. The rearrangement links TRBV11-2 to TRBJ2-1; 9 nucleotides agree with TRBD1. V gave up 5 bases and J gave up 7 bases; unmatched junction bases: 12. Germline values: CDR1 SGHAT, CDR2 FQNNGV. There are 16 residues in the CDR3. CDR3 sequence reads: CASSPLRGTGWNEQFF. The CDR3 DNA reads as TGTGCCAGCAGCCCATTAAGGGGGACAGGGTGGAATGAGCAGTTCTTC.

CDR3 protein: CASSGTVETQYF. DNA for the CDR3: TGTGCCAGCAGTGGGACAGTAGAGACCCAGTACTTC. This sequence joins TRBV12-3 or TRBV12-4 and TRBJ2-5, with 7 nucleotides matching TRBD1. The CDR3 runs 12 residues. Unmatched junction bases numbered 1, after V lost 5 bases and J lost 4 bases.

V is TRBV5-6 and J is TRBJ2-3; 10 bases line up with TRBD1. The CDR3 length is 15 residues. Trimming removed 3 bases from V and 4 bases from J; junction bases left unmatched: 5. CDR1 and CDR2 (germline): SGHDT, YYEEEE. Here the CDR3 reads CASSYRTGGPDTQYF. CDR3 nucleotide sequence: TGTGCCAGCAGCTATCGGACAGGGGGTCCAGATACGCAGTATTTT.

J is TRBJ1-2 and V is TRBV5-6, with TRBD1 matching over 8 bases. Losses at the gene ends were 4 bases for V and 6 bases for J; bases not matched to a gene: 8. The CDR3 length is 14 residues. Germline loops: CDR1 SGHDT, CDR2 YYEEEE. CDR3 residues: CASSSDRGRDGYTF. Written as DNA, the CDR3 is TGTGCCAGCAGCAGCGACAGGGGAAGGGATGGCTACACCTTC.

The chain recombines TRBV5-1 with TRBJ2-2; perhaps TRBD2 as D (5 bases). Trimming took 5 bases from V and 5 from J, leaving 10 bases between them. Per germline, CDR1 SGHRS and CDR2 YFSETQ. The CDR3 runs to 13 residues. CDR3 in DNA: TGCGCCAGCAGGGGCGGCGGGACCGGGGAGCTGTTTTTT. Translated: CASRGGGTGELFF.

The rearrangement joins TRBV2 to TRBJ1-1; D remains ambiguous. The CDR3 contains 14 residues. V lost 4 bases, J lost 5 bases, and 14 bases lay in between. Per germline, CDR1 SNHLY and CDR2 FYNNEI. CDR3 sequence: CASSVTGDLTEAFF. The CDR3 DNA reads as TGTGCCAGCAGTGTGACTGGAGATTTGACTGAAGCTTTCTTT. The full variable domain, completed using reference TRBV2 and TRBJ1-1, is EPEVTQTPSHQVTQMGQEVILRCVPISNHLYFYWYRQILGQKVEFLVSFYNNEISEKSEIFDDQFSVERPDGSNFTLKIRSTKLEDSAMYFCASSVTGDLTEAFFGQGTRLTVV.

As regards this clone: Other DNA variants within this sample encode the same CDR3. The V and J genes are TRBV7-2 and TRBJ2-5, with 10 bases identical to TRBD2. The CDR3 has 15 amino acids. Trimming cost V 3 bases and J 1 base; bases outside gene matches: 2. Germline V gene lookup returns CDR1 SGHTA and CDR2 FQGNSA. The CDR3 region is CASSFQRGGQETQYF. In DNA form, the CDR3 reads TGTGCCAGCAGCTTCCAGCGGGGGGGCCAAGAGACCCAGTACTTC.

The chain couples TRBV7-9 to TRBJ2-5; D is perhaps TRBD2 (6 bases). Trimming took 5 bases from V and 5 from J, leaving 15 bases between them. Per germline, CDR1 SEHNR and CDR2 FQNEAQ (reference sequence). The CDR3 length is 14 residues. This chain's CDR3 is CASSPTSEGETQYF. Here the CDR3 DNA reads TGTGCCAGCAGCCCAACGTCGGAGGGGGAGACCCAGTACTTC.

This chain links TRBV6-4 with TRBJ1-1; 7 positions agree with TRBD1. The CDR3 consists of 13 residues. With 6 bases clipped from V and 5 bases from J, the junction kept 6 bases outside the gene matches. Germline V gives CDR1 MRHNA, CDR2 SNTAGT. The CDR3 region has the DNA TGTGCCAGCAGCTTTCAGGGGGGTACTGAAGCTTTCTTT. Its protein product is CASSFQGGTEAFF.

This clone has more than one count but fewer than ten. The chain has TRBV18 and TRBJ2-3; TRBD1 is a possible D gene (6 bases). This CDR3 has 14 residues. The V end was cut by 3 bases, the J end by 9 bases, with 16 bases between. Germline V gene sequence: CDR1 KGHSH, CDR2 LQKENI. The CDR3 coding sequence is TGTGCCAGCTCACCCGACAGGTTCTCGTTCACGCAGTATTTT. It encodes CASSPDRFSFTQYF. The variable domain in full, with the rest retrieved from reference TRBV18 and TRBJ2-3, is NAGVMQNPRHLVRRRGQEARLRCSPMKGHSHVYWYRQLPEEGLKFMVYLQKENIIDESGMPKERFSAEFPKEGPSILRIQQVVRGDSAAYFCASSPDRFSFTQYFGPGTRLTVL.

This sequence joins TRBV15 and TRBJ2-7; D might be TRBD1 (5 bases). Germline CDR1 is LNHNV and CDR2 is YYDKDF (reference sequence). Trimming stripped 4 bases from V and 5 bases from J, with 12 bases between. CDR3 length: 13 amino acids. The CDR3 bases are TGTGCCACCAGCACAGGGTCCTCTGACGAGCAGTACTTC. This gives the protein CATSTGSSDEQYF.